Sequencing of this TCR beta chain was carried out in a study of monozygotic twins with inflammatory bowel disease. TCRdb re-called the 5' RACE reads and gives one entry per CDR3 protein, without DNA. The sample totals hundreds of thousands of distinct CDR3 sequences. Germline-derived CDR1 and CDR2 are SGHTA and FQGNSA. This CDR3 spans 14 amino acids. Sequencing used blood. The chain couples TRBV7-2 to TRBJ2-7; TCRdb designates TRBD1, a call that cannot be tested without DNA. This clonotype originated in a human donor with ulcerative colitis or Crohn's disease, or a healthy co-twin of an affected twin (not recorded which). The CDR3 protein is CASSLGTRVYEQYF.